This TCR beta chain was sequenced for a study of spatial heterogeneity in lung cancer. Study findings and constraints: In tumors, expanded intratumoral alpha and beta TCR counts tracked mutation counts.

Trimming shortened V by 1 base and J by 5 bases, and 14 bases separated the two germline ends. CDR1 and CDR2 (germline): SGHRS, YFSETQ. The CDR3 runs 15 residues. Using its own MiXCR run on the 5' RACE reads, TCRdb lists one record per CDR3 protein. The sample consists of about 18,000 distinct CDR3 sequences, 7% to 8% of them appearing once. The time point: sample taken at primary tumor resection. On this clonotype: The antigen remains unidentified.

The receptor's source is a female donor with early-stage non-small cell lung cancer. This chain joins TRBV5-1 and TRBJ2-3; a possible D gene is TRBD2 (6 bases). The source material was lung tumor tissue, sampled at surgery. CDR3 in amino acids: CASSLSGDFIDTQYF. Here the CDR3 DNA reads TGCGCCAGCAGCTTGTCGGGGGACTTCATAGATACGCAGTATTTT.